Given below is one TCR beta chain in context. Trimming cost V 2 bases and J 6 bases, with 11 bases left between them. Germline V gene sequence: CDR1 LGHDT, CDR2 YNNKEL (reference sequence). The CDR3 runs 14 residues. Repertoires were generated with immunoSEQ multiplex PCR, while TCRdb's copy carries only in-frame clones and drops some. This table has tens of thousands of clones, 88% appearing once. These data are taken from a study of T cell responses to AZD1222 COVID-19 vaccine. The sequence derives from an adult who received the MenACWY meningococcal vaccine as a control. The chain combines TRBV3-1 (or the pseudogene TRBV3-2) with TRBJ2-1; perhaps TRBD2 as D (6 bases). The specimen was peripheral blood, collected 28 days after the second dose of the MenACWY control vaccine. CDR3 in amino acids: CASSQYTSTNEQFF. Written as DNA, the CDR3 is TGTGCCAGCAGCCAATATACTAGCACCAATGAGCAGTTCTTC.